The rows below give T cell receptor beta chains drawn from one sample of a study of blood T cell repertoires in COVID-19. TCRdb keeps only in-frame clones here, not all; method: immunoSEQ multiplex PCR. The table shows 350,000 or so clones, with about 86% occurring only once. The sample taken for sequencing was peripheral blood. The receptors were sampled from a man younger than 45 with active or convalescent COVID-19. Each CDR3 is given with its conserved first and last residue. Each record gives: J gene, CDR3 length, clone size, V gene, D gene, CDR3 DNA, CDR3 protein. A D gene is named only where the DNA matches it firmly. Expanded clones are given a class, and other clones once, few, many or no size at all.

TRBJ2-7	13	NA	TRBV2	NA	TGTGCCAGCAGTGCTAAGGGGGCGGGAGAGCAGTACTTC	CASSAKGAGEQYF
TRBJ1-2	14	NA	TRBV25-1	NA	TGTGCCAGTCAGGGATTTTTGCCCCCCTATGGCTACACCTTC	CASQGFLPPYGYTF
TRBJ2-2	14	NA	TRBV10-3	NA	TGTGCCATCACCCAGGGGCAACACACCGGGGAGCTGTTTTTT	CAITQGQHTGELFF
TRBJ1-1	12	NA	TRBV19	TRBD1	TGTGCCAGTAGCTCCGGACAGGCAGAAGCTTTCTTT	CASSSGQAEAFF
TRBJ1-1	13	NA	TRBV25-1	NA	TGTGCCAGCAGTGTGGGGCATCCCGCTGAAGCTTTCTTT	CASSVGHPAEAFF
TRBJ2-7	14	NA	TRBV27	NA	TGTGCCAGCAGTCCCTTGGGGGTCGGGGGCGAGCAGTACTTC	CASSPLGVGGEQYF
TRBJ2-7	15	NA	TRBV14	NA	TGTGCCAGCAGCCACCCTACCAGCGGATCCTACGAGCAGTACTTC	CASSHPTSGSYEQYF
TRBJ1-5	16	NA	TRBV28	NA	TGTGCCGCAACAACCAGGGGCAGGGGAAGGGATCAGCCCCAGCATTTT	CAATTRGRGRDQPQHF
TRBJ1-2	16	NA	TRBV4-1	NA	TGCGCCAGCACTCATAAGCCAGCGGGATTTAACTATGGCTACACCTTC	CASTHKPAGFNYGYTF
TRBJ2-2	15	NA	TRBV4-2	NA	TGTGCCAGCAGCCAAGGGACGAGCGGCACCGGGGAGCTGTTTTTT	CASSQGTSGTGELFF
TRBJ1-5	13	once	TRBV12-3/TRBV12-4	NA	TGTGCCAGCAGTCCAGGGGACAATCAGCCCCAGCATTTT	CASSPGDNQPQHF
TRBJ1-4	13	NA	TRBV4-3	NA	TGCGCCAGCGGAGGGGACGCTAATGAAAAACTGTTTTTT	CASGGDANEKLFF
TRBJ1-1	14	NA	TRBV3-1/TRBV3-2	NA	TGTGCCAGCAACCACCCGGGTTCGAACACTGAAGCTTTCTTT	CASNHPGSNTEAFF
TRBJ1-1	14	NA	TRBV19	NA	TGTGCCAGTAGTTATTACTCAGGGGAAGCTGAAGCTTTCTTT	CASSYYSGEAEAFF
TRBJ1-1	14	NA	TRBV27	NA	TGTGCCAGCAACCCCGGGATAGTGAACACTGAAGCTTTCTTT	CASNPGIVNTEAFF
TRBJ2-7	13	few	TRBV19	NA	TGTGCCAGTAGTTATGGGAGCTCCTACGAGCAGTACTTC	CASSYGSSYEQYF
TRBJ1-2	15	NA	TRBV5-1	NA	TGCGCCAGCAGCCCCGGGACACTTGACGGCTATGGCTACACCTTC	CASSPGTLDGYGYTF
TRBJ2-3	17	NA	TRBV27	TRBD2	TGTGCCAGCCGTCAGGCGGGACTAGCGGACCTCACAGATACGCAGTATTTT	CASRQAGLADLTDTQYF
TRBJ2-7	15	NA	TRBV5-4	TRBD2	TGTGCCAGCAGCTTGAAGCTAGCGGGGACACTCGAGCAGTACTTC	CASSLKLAGTLEQYF
TRBJ1-4	16	NA	TRBV5-6	NA	TGTGCCAGCAGCTTGGACGGGGTACTCCGAAATGAAAAACTGTTTTTT	CASSLDGVLRNEKLFF
TRBJ1-6	16	few	TRBV19	NA	TGTGCCAGTAGTACAGGGGAGAGCTCCTATAATTCACCCCTCCACTTT	CASSTGESSYNSPLHF
TRBJ2-5	15	NA	TRBV27	NA	TGTGCCAGCAGCTCCCCCGGGACTTTTCAAGAGACCCAGTACTTC	CASSSPGTFQETQYF
TRBJ2-3	15	NA	TRBV5-8	TRBD2	TGTGCCAGCAGCTTGGCTAGCGGGAGAAGAGATACGCAGTATTTT	CASSLASGRRDTQYF
TRBJ1-1	17	NA	TRBV7-8	TRBD1	TGTGCCAGCAGCTGGCCTGGACAGGGGAAAAGAAACACTGAAGCTTTCTTT	CASSWPGQGKRNTEAFF
TRBJ2-1	12	NA	TRBV30	TRBD2	TGTGCCTCGAGGGCGGGAGGAGGTGAGCAGTTCTTC	CASRAGGGEQFF
TRBJ1-1	13	NA	TRBV28	TRBD1	TGTGCCAGCAGTTTAGGACAGGTCCCGGCGGCTTTCTTT	CASSLGQVPAAFF
TRBJ2-1	16	NA	TRBV21-1	NA	TGTGCCAGCAGCACGACGTGGAGGGAGGCCCACAATGAGCAGTTCTTC	CASSTTWREAHNEQFF
TRBJ1-4	14	NA	TRBV19	TRBD1	TGTGCCAGTAGACGGACAGGGTCCTATGAAAAACTGTTTTTT	CASRRTGSYEKLFF
TRBJ2-3	16	once	TRBV24-1	NA	TGTGCCACCAGTGATTTGGGCAGGGATCCTAGAGATACGCAGTATTTT	CATSDLGRDPRDTQYF
TRBJ2-1	13	NA	TRBV2	NA	TGTGCCAGCCGCAGTGGCGGGCTCAATGAGCAGTTCTTC	CASRSGGLNEQFF
TRBJ2-1	13	NA	TRBV28	NA	TGTGCCAGCAGCAGAGGGGGAGTAGGGCAGGAGTTCTTC	CASSRGGVGQEFF
TRBJ2-7	12	once	TRBV12-3/TRBV12-4	NA	TGTGCCAGCAGTTTGTTCAGCTACGAGCAGTACTTC	CASSLFSYEQYF